Reported below is one T cell receptor (beta chain). Its specificity is unknown. Germline-derived CDR1 and CDR2 are ENHRY and SYGVKD. This CDR3 has 15 residues. Trimming stripped 3 bases from V and 1 base from J, with 12 bases between. The data belong to a study of CD8+CD57+ T cells in acquired aplastic anemia. Study-wide background: Isolated CD4+ and CD8+ cells, once sorted, yielded DNA averaging about 3.2 ug.

The template used for profiling TCR beta VDJ and CDR3 was genomic DNA. TCRdb reprocessed the reads with MiXCR, giving one entry per CDR3 protein. This sample has roughly 160,000 distinct CDR3 sequences, with roughly 63% found just once. Study-wide results and caveats: The number of CD8+ CDR3 sequences shared by patients and controls was about 30. Simpson's diversity of CD8+ cells was not significantly different in patients compared with controls.

Sequencing was carried out using sorted CD4+, CD8+, or CD8+CD57+ T cells (not recorded which) from PBMCs. The sequence derives from a human donor in good health. The chain carries TRBV10-3 and TRBJ2-5; TRBD2 might be the D (6 bases). In DNA, the CDR3 is TGTGCCATCAGTGATTGGCTAGCGCTCCAAGAGACCCAGTACTTC. This translates into CAISDWLALQETQYF.